This T cell receptor beta chain was sequenced during a study of shared clonotypes between healthy human individuals. Across the whole study: Sampling drew on donors who were a couple of women and a few men aged 18 to 49.

Between the trimmed V and J ends, which lost 6 bases and 1 base, there was a span of 12 bases. This CDR3 has 14 residues. Germline loops: CDR1 MNHEY, CDR2 SMNVEV (reference sequence). Profiling relied on immunoSEQ multiplex PCR, and the TCRdb table lists in-frame clones only, not all of them. The data show fewer than 650,000 clones, roughly four fifths seen once. There were no recent acute infections or vaccinations among the donors, who were healthy HIV-negative adults. The receptor's source is a woman aged 40 to 49 in good health. Some clones in this sample may be carry-over from other donors' samples. The chain recombines TRBV27 with TRBJ1-1; no clear D. The material sequenced was PBMCs. The CDR3 region is CASSPLFWNTEAFF. CDR3 DNA sequence: TGTGCCAGCAGCCCCCTTTTTTGGAACACTGAAGCTTTCTTT.